The 10 T cell receptor beta chains listed next were all sequenced from one sample in a study of blood T cell repertoires in COVID-19. The assay was immunoSEQ multiplex PCR, and TCRdb's table has in-frame clones only and misses some. The sample consists of just under 85,000 clones, 80% to 90% of them appearing once. The sequencing input was peripheral blood. These receptors were obtained from a woman aged 60-75 years with acute or convalescent COVID-19.

The rearrangement links TRBV6-5 to TRBJ2-3; a weak D match, TRBD2 (6 bases). The CDR3 is made up of 15 amino acids. Germline V lookup: CDR1 MNHEY, CDR2 SVGAGI. V was shortened by 5 bases and J by 4 bases, with 16 bases between the two germline ends. In nucleotides, the CDR3 is TGTGCCAGCAGTCTTCCCGGGACTCCCGCAGATACGCAGTATTTT. Translation gives CASSLPGTPADTQYF.

The chain uses TRBV9 and TRBJ1-4; 9 nucleotides align to TRBD1. This CDR3 contains 16 residues. Unmatched junction bases numbered 12, after V lost 4 bases and J lost 8 bases. CDR1 is SGDLS and CDR2 is YYNGEE in the germline V gene. CDR3 sequence: CASSYTSGQGNEKLFF. CDR3 DNA: TGTGCCAGCAGCTATACCTCGGGACAGGGAAACGAAAAACTGTTTTTT.

The V and J genes are TRBV5-1 and TRBJ2-7, with 7 bases matching TRBD1. The CDR3 runs 15 residues. From germline, CDR1 is SGHRS and CDR2 YFSETQ. The V segment lost 3 bases and the J segment 2 bases; nucleotides outside the gene matches: 8. The CDR3 nucleotides are TGCGCCAGCAGCTCGCGACAGGGTGGCACCTACGAGCAGTACTTC. Encoded protein: CASSSRQGGTYEQYF.

CDR3 bases: TGTGCCAGCAGCCCCGACTCCTATCAGCCCCAGCATTTT. Translating it yields CASSPDSYQPQHF. The V and J genes are TRBV6-4 and TRBJ1-5; D gene unclear. The CDR3 length is 13 residues. Germline assignment: CDR1 MRHNA and CDR2 SNTAGT. V lost 6 bases, J lost 5 bases, and 11 bases lay in between.

The genes are TRBV24-1 and TRBJ2-3; D ambiguous. CDR3 length: 14 amino acids. V was trimmed by 5 bases and J by 0 bases, leaving 8 bases between them. Germline assignment: CDR1 KGHDR and CDR2 SFDVKD. The CDR3 DNA sequence: TGTGCCACCAGTGGGAGTTGGAGCACAGATACGCAGTATTTT. Translating gives CATSGSWSTDTQYF.

The chain joins TRBV6-5 to TRBJ1-2; TRBD1 might be the D (6 bases). CDR3 size: 13 residues. Germline loops: CDR1 MNHEY, CDR2 SVGAGI. V was cut by 4 bases and J by 5 bases, with 11 bases left in between. This CDR3 reads CASSWVQGYGYTF. CDR3 sequence (DNA): TGTGCCAGCAGTTGGGTTCAGGGGTATGGCTACACCTTC.

This clone was seen only a few times. The V call is TRBV30, the J call TRBJ1-5, with 8 nucleotides matching TRBD1. Germline lookup yields CDR1 GTSNPN and CDR2 SVGIG (reference sequence). The CDR3 is 11 amino acids. J gave up 5 bases and V 7 bases, and 1 base lay outside the gene matches. CDR3 amino acids: CASGQDQPQHF. In DNA, the CDR3 is TGTGCCTCGGGACAGGATCAGCCCCAGCATTTT.

J is TRBJ2-5 and V is TRBV18, with D perhaps TRBD1 (6 bases). The germline CDR1 and CDR2 sequences are KGHSH and LQKENI. Trimming left V 2 bases short and J 9 bases short, with 22 bases between. The CDR3 runs to 16 residues. CDR3 bases: TGTGCCAGCTCACCAAGGCGAGGGACAAACTTTGACCCCCAGTACTTC. This sequence encodes CASSPRRGTNFDPQYF.

The chain uses TRBV3-1 (or the pseudogene TRBV3-2) and TRBJ1-2; unclear D gene. Germline V gene sequence: CDR1 LGHDT, CDR2 YNNKEL (reference sequence). Trimming took off 7 bases at V and 8 bases at J, with 17 bases between the two ends. CDR3 length: 13 residues. DNA for the CDR3: TGTGCCAGCACCGCGACGGCAGGTTTGGGCTACACCTTC. This codes for CASTATAGLGYTF.

The chain joins TRBV7-9 to TRBJ2-2; D possibly corresponds to TRBD1 (5 bases). The CDR3 sequence is 16 residues long. CDR1 is SEHNR, CDR2 FQNEAQ, per germline (reference sequence). V lost 4 bases and J 2 bases, leaving 14 bases between the germline ends. Here the CDR3 reads CASSSGYGANTGELFF. CDR3 coding DNA: TGTGCCAGCAGCTCTGGTTATGGGGCCAACACCGGGGAGCTGTTTTTT.